The next 30 T cell receptor beta chains were all read from a single sample in a study of blood T cell repertoires in COVID-19. Measured with immunoSEQ multiplex PCR; TCRdb has only the in-frame clones, and not every one. The sample contains hundreds of thousands of clones, roughly nine tenths of which appear only once. The specimen sequenced was PBMCs or T cells enriched from blood (not recorded which). Source of these receptors: a man aged 18 to 29 who had recovered from COVID-19.

The chain combines TRBV24-1 with TRBJ1-1; TRBD1 agrees at 7 bases. This CDR3 has 12 amino acids. The junction had 5 bases not matched to a gene; V was cut back by 4 bases and J by 10 bases. The germline gives CDR1 KGHDR, CDR2 SFDVKD. CDR3 loop: CATSDPAGGAFF. Written as DNA, the CDR3 is TGTGCCACCAGTGACCCCGCAGGGGGAGCTTTCTTT.

The chain employs TRBV6-2 or TRBV6-3 and TRBJ2-1; D possibly corresponds to TRBD2 (5 bases). V was trimmed by 5 bases and J by 8 bases, leaving 10 bases between them. Germline assignment: CDR1 MNHEY and CDR2 SVGEGT. This CDR3 region has 12 residues. The CDR3 protein is CASSPFGDEQFF. DNA of the CDR3: TGTGCCAGCAGTCCCTTCGGGGATGAGCAGTTCTTC.

This clone has just one count. V is TRBV3-1 (or the pseudogene TRBV3-2) and J is TRBJ1-4, with a possible D match to TRBD1 (5 bases). V lost 5 bases to trimming and J lost 4 bases, with 11 bases between them. Germline CDR1 and CDR2: LGHDT and YNNKEL (reference sequence). The CDR3 length is 14 residues. The CDR3: CASSTAGLNEKLFF. CDR3 coding DNA: TGTGCCAGCAGCACTGCAGGGCTTAATGAAAAACTGTTTTTT.

This rearrangement joins TRBV19 to TRBJ1-3; 7 bases align to TRBD1. This CDR3 contains 15 residues. Germline-derived CDR1 and CDR2 are LNHDA and SQIVND (reference sequence). V gave up 4 bases and J gave up 0 bases; unmatched junction bases: 3. The CDR3 DNA reads TGTGCCAGTAGTACGGACAGGAACTCTGGAAACACCATATATTTT. It encodes CASSTDRNSGNTIYF.

This clone has more than one count but fewer than ten. The chain is built from TRBV7-3 and TRBJ1-1; tentatively, D is TRBD1 (6 bases). The length of the CDR3 is 14 residues. Deletions cut 6 bases from V and 0 bases from J, with 11 bases between. Germline V gene sequence: CDR1 SGHTA, CDR2 FQGTGA. CDR3 loop: CASSMGALNTEAFF. Written as DNA, the CDR3 is TGTGCCAGCAGTATGGGGGCGTTGAACACTGAAGCTTTCTTT.

Only one count was recorded for this clone. The chain recombines TRBV12-3 or TRBV12-4 with TRBJ2-5; D not certain. V lost 5 bases and J 7 bases, leaving 8 bases between the germline ends. This CDR3 is 11 amino acids long. CDR3 sequence: CASSLPGTQYF. In DNA, the CDR3 is TGTGCCAGCAGTCTCCCCGGGACCCAGTACTTC.

This clone appeared once. The chain combines TRBV9 with TRBJ1-2, with D possibly being TRBD1 (5 bases). Germline CDR1 and CDR2: SGDLS and YYNGEE. Trimming removed 0 bases from V and 6 bases from J, with 9 bases in between. The CDR3 has 13 amino acids. The chain's CDR3 is CASSVDPGDGYTF. The CDR3 DNA sequence: TGTGCCAGCAGCGTAGATCCGGGGGATGGCTACACCTTC. Drawing the rest from reference TRBV9 and TRBJ1-2, the complete variable domain is DSGVTQTPKHLITATGQRVTLRCSPRSGDLSVYWYQQSLDQGLQFLIQYYNGEERAKGNILERFSAQQFPDLHSELNLSSLELGDSALYFCASSVDPGDGYTFGSGTRLTVV.

The genes are TRBV7-9 and TRBJ1-2; no definite D call. Per germline, CDR1 SEHNR and CDR2 FQNEAQ (reference sequence). V lost 3 bases and J 7 bases, leaving 15 bases between the germline ends. The CDR3 runs to 14 residues. The chain's CDR3 is CASSLERATGGYTF. The CDR3 DNA reads TGTGCCAGCAGCTTGGAGAGGGCCACGGGTGGCTACACCTTC.

The gene calls are TRBV2 and TRBJ1-1; possible D gene TRBD1, 6 bases. Germline V CDR1 and CDR2: SNHLY, FYNNEI. The CDR3 has 14 residues. V was cut by 6 bases and J by 3 bases, with 14 bases left in between. The CDR3 spells CASSSQGIDTEAFF. The CDR3 coding sequence is TGTGCCAGCAGCTCGCAGGGGATAGACACTGAAGCTTTCTTT.

This chain uses TRBV24-1 with TRBJ1-1; D is unresolved. The length of the CDR3 is 16 residues. V was pared by 4 bases and J by 0 bases, with 14 bases between. The germline gives CDR1 KGHDR, CDR2 SFDVKD. The CDR3 protein is CATSDPFITVNTEAFF. CDR3 nucleotide sequence: TGTGCCACCAGTGACCCCTTCATAACGGTGAACACTGAAGCTTTCTTT.

CDR3 coding DNA: TGTGCCAGCAGTCTGACAGGGGGAGAAGCTTTCTTT. It specifies CASSLTGGEAFF. V gene TRBV12-3 or TRBV12-4 combines with J gene TRBJ1-1; 9 nucleotides line up with TRBD1. This CDR3 is built from 12 residues. Trimming removed 5 bases from V and 8 bases from J; junction bases left unmatched: 3.

V usage is TRBV20-1 and J usage is TRBJ2-5, with unresolved D. CDR1 is DFQATT, CDR2 SNEGSKA, per germline (reference sequence). There are 11 residues in the CDR3. Trimming removed 4 bases from V and 0 bases from J, with 3 bases in between. CDR3 nucleotide sequence: TGCAGTGCTACGTACCAAGAGACCCAGTACTTC. Residues: CSATYQETQYF.

This chain connects TRBV9 to TRBJ2-7; 7 bases match TRBD1. The CDR3 has 13 amino acids. J lost 6 bases, V lost 2 bases, and 5 bases had no gene match. Germline V gives CDR1 SGDLS, CDR2 YYNGEE. The CDR3 protein is CASSVEQGREQYF. CDR3 nucleotide sequence: TGTGCCAGCAGCGTGGAACAGGGGCGCGAGCAGTACTTC. The full variable domain, rest sourced from reference TRBV9 and TRBJ2-7, is DSGVTQTPKHLITATGQRVTLRCSPRSGDLSVYWYQQSLDQGLQFLIQYYNGEERAKGNILERFSAQQFPDLHSELNLSSLELGDSALYFCASSVEQGREQYFGPGTRLTVT.

The chain combines TRBV5-5 with TRBJ1-1; 7 bases fit TRBD1. From germline, CDR1 is SGHKS and CDR2 YYEKEE (reference sequence). V lost 4 bases, J lost 2 bases, and 5 bases stayed unmatched. The CDR3 covers 14 residues. The CDR3 region has the DNA TGTGCCAGCAGCCGGGACAGTGTTAACACTGAAGCTTTCTTT. This translates into CASSRDSVNTEAFF.

This chain connects TRBV9 to TRBJ1-1; 10 bases are a match to TRBD1. Germline-derived CDR1 and CDR2 are SGDLS and YYNGEE. Unmatched junction bases numbered 5, after V lost 3 bases and J lost 3 bases. CDR3 length: 15 residues. The CDR3, as DNA: TGTGCCAGCAGCGGGGGACAGGGGTTCGACACTGAAGCTTTCTTT. It is translated as CASSGGQGFDTEAFF.

This clone was found once. V is TRBV7-9 and J is TRBJ1-5; TRBD1 matches at 7 bases. Germline lookup yields CDR1 SEHNR and CDR2 FQNEAQ (reference sequence). CDR3 length: 15 amino acids. V shed 6 bases, J shed 0 bases, and the junction held 5 bases outside the gene matches. Here the CDR3 DNA reads TGTGCCAGCAGTCCTGGACAGGTTAGCAATCAGCCCCAGCATTTT. It encodes CASSPGQVSNQPQHF.

This sequence joins TRBV18 and TRBJ1-5; 9 bases agree with TRBD1. The germline V gene has CDR1 KGHSH and CDR2 LQKENI. V lost 6 bases, J lost 7 bases, and 10 bases stayed unmatched. This CDR3 is 15 amino acids long. The CDR3 here is CASSQTGTGKQPQHF. CDR3 bases: TGTGCCAGCTCGCAGACCGGGACAGGGAAGCAGCCCCAGCATTTT.

The CDR3 nucleotides are TGTGCCAGCAGCGTAGATCCAGGGGGAAATTCACCCCTCCACTTT. Translated: CASSVDPGGNSPLHF. The chain carries TRBV9 and TRBJ1-6, with 7 bases fitting TRBD1. The CDR3 extends over 15 amino acids. The germline gives CDR1 SGDLS, CDR2 YYNGEE. The J segment lost 7 bases and the V segment lost 0 bases, leaving 4 bases of the junction unmatched.

The V gene is TRBV11-1, the J gene TRBJ1-2; 8 bases fit TRBD1. The CDR3 extends over 14 amino acids. Germline trimming cut 5 bases from V and 8 bases from J; bases unmatched to any gene: 10. Germline CDR1 is SGHAT and CDR2 is FQDESV (reference sequence). The CDR3 loop reads CASSRQGPPWGYTF. The CDR3 coding sequence is TGTGCCAGCAGCCGACAGGGGCCGCCTTGGGGCTACACCTTC.

The V and J genes are TRBV9 and TRBJ1-1; D not certain. Germline V gene sequence: CDR1 SGDLS, CDR2 YYNGEE. The CDR3 extends over 15 amino acids. The ends were cut back, 0 bases at V and 0 bases at J, with 9 bases in the middle. As DNA, the CDR3 is TGTGCCAGCAGCGTAGTACCGGGTCTGAACACTGAAGCTTTCTTT. This codes for CASSVVPGLNTEAFF.

The rearrangement links TRBV12-5 to TRBJ2-3, with 9 nucleotides matching TRBD2. The CDR3 spans 20 residues. Per the germline V gene, CDR1 is LGHNT and CDR2 is FRNRAP. V lost 0 bases and J lost 0; bases outside the gene matches: 13. CDR3: CASGLVRRGLLAGSTDTQYF. As DNA, the CDR3 is TGTGCTAGTGGTTTGGTAAGGAGGGGCCTCCTAGCGGGGAGCACAGATACGCAGTATTTT.

V is TRBV7-2 and J is TRBJ2-7, with 8 bases aligning to TRBD1. Germline CDR1 is SGHTA and CDR2 is FQGNSA. V shed 0 bases and J 3 bases; nucleotides not matched to a gene: 1. This CDR3 has 14 amino acids. The CDR3 loop reads CASSLADRGYEQYF. Written as DNA, the CDR3 is TGTGCCAGCAGCTTAGCTGACAGGGGCTACGAGCAGTACTTC.

The chain employs TRBV2 and TRBJ1-2; a possible D gene is TRBD1 (6 bases). The V gene's germline CDR1 is SNHLY and CDR2 FYNNEI. V lost 3 bases, J lost 5 bases, and 13 bases lay in between. The CDR3 loop spans 14 amino acids. CDR3 loop: CASSDAGTSYGYTF. CDR3 nucleotides: TGTGCCAGCAGTGATGCCGGGACATCTTATGGCTACACCTTC.

The chain is built from TRBV9 and TRBJ2-6, with 7 bases identical to TRBD1. V lost 4 bases, J lost 4 bases, and 11 bases stayed unmatched. This CDR3 has 17 amino acids. Germline CDR1 is SGDLS and CDR2 is YYNGEE. The CDR3 loop reads CASSPSDRVYGANVLTF. The CDR3 DNA reads as TGTGCCAGCAGCCCCTCCGACAGGGTATACGGGGCCAACGTCCTGACTTTC.

This clone was counted only a few times. V and J are TRBV28 and TRBJ1-2; no reliable D call. The V end was cut by 5 bases, the J end by 1 base, with 8 bases between. Germline CDR1 is MDHEN and CDR2 is SYDVKM. The CDR3 runs to 13 residues. The CDR3 DNA reads TGTGCCAGCAGTCAACTCGGTAACTATGGCTACACCTTC. Translated: CASSQLGNYGYTF.

This rearrangement joins TRBV30 to TRBJ1-5; unclear D gene. CDR3 length: 13 residues. From germline, CDR1 is GTSNPN and CDR2 SVGIG (reference sequence). Trimming removed 2 bases from V and 8 bases from J, with 13 bases in between. The CDR3 nucleotides are TGTGCCTGGAGTTTCCAGTCCGGGGAGCCCCAGCATTTT. Protein sequence: CAWSFQSGEPQHF.

This clone appeared a single time. This sequence joins TRBV19 and TRBJ1-6, with 8 bases matching TRBD1. V gave up 7 bases and J gave up 10 bases; unmatched junction bases: 6. This CDR3 is built from 13 residues. CDR1 is LNHDA and CDR2 is SQIVND in the germline V gene (reference sequence). For the CDR3, the DNA is TGTGCCAGTAACGACCGGGACAGGTCACCCCTCCACTTT. Translated, it gives CASNDRDRSPLHF.

This clone was seen a handful of times. The chain recombines TRBV7-9 with TRBJ2-1; no clear D gene. CDR3 size: 11 residues. V lost 4 bases to trimming and J lost 7 bases, with 5 bases between them. The germline gives CDR1 SEHNR, CDR2 FQNEAQ (reference sequence). The CDR3 coding sequence is TGTGCCAGCAGCTCCCTGAATGAGCAGTTCTTC. Protein: CASSSLNEQFF.

This clone occurred once. This sequence joins TRBV5-1 and TRBJ1-6; maybe TRBD1 (6 bases). Per germline, CDR1 SGHRS and CDR2 YFSETQ. This CDR3 has 14 amino acids. Trimming stripped 7 bases from V and 7 bases from J, with 15 bases between. This chain's CDR3 is CASGPGTRNSPLHF. CDR3 in DNA: TGCGCCAGCGGACCCGGGACAAGAAATTCACCCCTCCACTTT.

The chain carries TRBV2 and TRBJ1-1, with D perhaps matching TRBD1 (5 bases). Germline CDR1 is SNHLY and CDR2 is FYNNEI. V lost 6 bases to trimming and J lost 1 base, with 9 bases between them. The CDR3 contains 13 residues. The CDR3 DNA follows: TGTGCCAGCAGCGACGACAGGAACACTGAAGCTTTCTTT. It is translated as CASSDDRNTEAFF.